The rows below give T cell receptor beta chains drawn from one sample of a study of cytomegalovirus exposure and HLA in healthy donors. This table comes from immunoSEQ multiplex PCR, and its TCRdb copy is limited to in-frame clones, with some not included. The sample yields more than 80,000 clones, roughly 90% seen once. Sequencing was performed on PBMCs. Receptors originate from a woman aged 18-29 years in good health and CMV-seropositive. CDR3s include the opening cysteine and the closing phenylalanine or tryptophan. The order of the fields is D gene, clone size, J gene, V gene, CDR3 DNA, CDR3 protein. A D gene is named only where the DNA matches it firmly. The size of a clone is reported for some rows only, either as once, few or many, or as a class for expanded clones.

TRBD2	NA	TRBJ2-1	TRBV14	TGTGCCAGCAGCCAGGCGGGGGGGCGGTACAATGAGCAGTTCTTC	CASSQAGGRYNEQFF
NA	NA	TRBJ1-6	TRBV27	TGTGCCAGCAAAGGGGTGGGGTATAATTCACCCCTCCACTTT	CASKGVGYNSPLHF
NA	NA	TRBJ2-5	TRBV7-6	TGTGCCAGCAGCTTAGGGCCGGGACTGGGGGAGACCCAGTACTTC	CASSLGPGLGETQYF
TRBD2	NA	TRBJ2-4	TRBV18	TGTGCCAGCTCACCACCTCAGCGGGACCAAGCCAAAAACATTCAGTACTTC	CASSPPQRDQAKNIQYF
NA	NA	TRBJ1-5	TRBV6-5	TGTGCCAGCAGTCCCGGTCGGAATCAGCCCCAGCATTTT	CASSPGRNQPQHF
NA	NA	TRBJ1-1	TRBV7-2	TGTGCCAGCAGAGCAGGACAGATGAACACTGAAGCTTTCTTT	CASRAGQMNTEAFF
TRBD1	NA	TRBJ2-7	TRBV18	TGTGCCAGCTCACCCCAGGGAGGGACAGGGGGCTACGAGCAGTACTTC	CASSPQGGTGGYEQYF
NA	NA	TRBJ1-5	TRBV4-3	TGCGCCAGCAGCCAAGAAACTCGTCAGCCCCAGCATTTT	CASSQETRQPQHF
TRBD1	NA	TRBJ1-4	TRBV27	TGTGCCAGCAGTAGGGGGCTCCCTGAGGATGAAAAACTGTTTTTT	CASSRGLPEDEKLFF
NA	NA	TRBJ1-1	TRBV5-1	TGCGCCAGCAGCCTAGGACAGACAAACACTGAAGCTTTCTTT	CASSLGQTNTEAFF
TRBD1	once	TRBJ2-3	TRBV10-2	TGCGCCAGCAGTGAGACAGGGGTTCGAGCAGATACGCAGTATTTT	CASSETGVRADTQYF
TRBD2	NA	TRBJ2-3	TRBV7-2	TGTGCCAGCAGCCTAACTAGCGGGGGGGCCAAGCGGACAGATACGCAGTATTTT	CASSLTSGGAKRTDTQYF
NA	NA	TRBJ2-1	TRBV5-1	TGCGCCACCCAAACCGGGACTGGGGGCAATGAGCAGTTCTTC	CATQTGTGGNEQFF
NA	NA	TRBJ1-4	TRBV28	TGTGCCAGCATCCTACAGGGAAGAAGTGAAAAACTGTTTTTT	CASILQGRSEKLFF
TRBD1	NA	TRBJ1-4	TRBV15	TGTGCCACCAGCAGAGTTGGGCAGGGGGAGGAAAAACTGTTTTTT	CATSRVGQGEEKLFF
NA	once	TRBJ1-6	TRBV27	TGTGCCAGCACCGAGACAGGCCTGGGGAATTCACCCCTCCACTTT	CASTETGLGNSPLHF
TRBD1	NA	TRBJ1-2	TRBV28	TGTGCCAGCAGTACCCGGGCCGGGACAGGAATCGGGGTTAGCTATGGCTACACCTTC	CASSTRAGTGIGVSYGYTF
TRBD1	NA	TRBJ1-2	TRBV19	TGTGCCGGAAGACAGGGGCGGGGCTACACCTTC	CAGRQGRGYTF
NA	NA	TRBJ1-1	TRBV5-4	TGTGCCAGCAGGCGAGGGGGAAGTAGAAACACTGAAGCTTTCTTT	CASRRGGSRNTEAFF
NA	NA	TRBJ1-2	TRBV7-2	TGTGCCAGCAGCTTAAAGCCCCAGGGAAACTATGGCTACACCTTC	CASSLKPQGNYGYTF
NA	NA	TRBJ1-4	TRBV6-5	TGTGCCAGCAGTCCTACAGAGACCATGATAAAACTGTTTTTT	CASSPTETMIKLFF
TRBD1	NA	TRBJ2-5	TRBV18	TGTGCCAGCTCACAGGGGGCCGAAGAGACCCAGTACTTC	CASSQGAEETQYF
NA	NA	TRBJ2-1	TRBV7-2	TGTGCCAGCAGCTTGACATCCTACAATGAGCAGTTCTTC	CASSLTSYNEQFF
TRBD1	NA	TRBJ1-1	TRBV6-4	TGTGCCAGCAGTCAAGGAACAGGGGGTAAGACTGAAGCTTTCTTT	CASSQGTGGKTEAFF
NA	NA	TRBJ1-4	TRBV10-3	TGTGCCATCAGTGAGTCCAGGGGCCCGAGTGAAAAACTGTTTTTT	CAISESRGPSEKLFF
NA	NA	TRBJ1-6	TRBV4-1	TGCGCCAGCAGCCAGACAGGACGGGGTAATTCACCCCTCCACTTT	CASSQTGRGNSPLHF
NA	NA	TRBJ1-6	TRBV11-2	TGTGCCAGCAGCTTTAGGGGGACGCTTAGTTCACCCCTCCACTTT	CASSFRGTLSSPLHF
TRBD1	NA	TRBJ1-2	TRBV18	TGTGCCAGCTCACTAGGACAGGGATCAAATGGCTACACCTTC	CASSLGQGSNGYTF
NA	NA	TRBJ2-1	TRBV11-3	TGTGCCAGCAGCTCAACCGGGACAACATACAATGAGCAGTTCTTC	CASSSTGTTYNEQFF
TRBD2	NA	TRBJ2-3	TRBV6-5	TGTGCCAGCAACGCGGGGGGCACAGATACGCAGTATTTT	CASNAGGTDTQYF
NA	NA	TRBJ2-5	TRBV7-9	TGTGCCAGCAGCTTAGGAGTAGAGACCCAGTACTTC	CASSLGVETQYF
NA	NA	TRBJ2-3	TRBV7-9	TGTGCCAGCAGCCCTACGACTAGCACAGATACGCAGTATTTT	CASSPTTSTDTQYF
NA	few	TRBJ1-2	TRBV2	TGTGCCAGCAGTGGGCGGGAAGGAGGTGGCTACACCTTC	CASSGREGGGYTF
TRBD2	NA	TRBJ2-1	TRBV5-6	TGTGCCAGCAGCTCAAGATCACTAGCGGGGGGCCTTAGAGAGCAGTTCTTC	CASSSRSLAGGLREQFF
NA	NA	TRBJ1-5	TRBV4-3	TGCGCCAGCAGCCAAGATTTCGACACACATCAGCCCCAGCATTTT	CASSQDFDTHQPQHF
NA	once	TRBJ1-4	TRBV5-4	TGTGCCAGCAGCTTCCGGTTTGGGGGCGGTACAACTAATGAAAAACTGTTTTTT	CASSFRFGGGTTNEKLFF
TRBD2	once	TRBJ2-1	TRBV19	TGTGCCAGCAGGACTAGCCCCTACAATGAGCAGTTCTTC	CASRTSPYNEQFF
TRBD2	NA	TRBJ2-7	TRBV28	TGTGCCAGCAGGCGGACTAGCGGGGGGGACGGCGAGCAGTACTTC	CASRRTSGGDGEQYF
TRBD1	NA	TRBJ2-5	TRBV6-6	TGTGCCAGCAGTTACTCGGATCAGGGGGCGAAGACCCAGTACTTC	CASSYSDQGAKTQYF
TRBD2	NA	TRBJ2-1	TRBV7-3	TGTGCCAGCAGCTTCTTCTCCCTTCGAGCGGGGGTAACCTACAATGAGCAGTTCTTC	CASSFFSLRAGVTYNEQFF
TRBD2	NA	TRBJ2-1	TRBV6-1	TGTGCCAGCGCGGGGGAGGTCTACAATGAGCAGTTCTTC	CASAGEVYNEQFF
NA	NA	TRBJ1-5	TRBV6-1	TGTGCCAGCAGTGAAGGGGCGGGACAGCCCCAGCATTTT	CASSEGAGQPQHF
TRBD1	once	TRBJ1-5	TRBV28	TGTGCCAGCAGGAGGAAGGGGGCACAGCCCCAGCATTTT	CASRRKGAQPQHF
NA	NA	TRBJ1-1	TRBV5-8	TGTGCCAGCAGCTCCCGCGTATTTTACACTGAAGCTTTCTTT	CASSSRVFYTEAFF
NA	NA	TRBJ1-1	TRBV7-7	TGTGCTAGCAGGCTAAGGAGGACTGAAGCTTTCTTT	CASRLRRTEAFF
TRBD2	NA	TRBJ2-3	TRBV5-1	TGCGCCAGCAGCGCCGGACTAGCGGGGGGGGACACAGATACGCAGTATTTT	CASSAGLAGGDTDTQYF
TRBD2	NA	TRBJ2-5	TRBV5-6	TGTGCCAGCAGCTTGGCGGCTAGCGGGGACCAGGCGGCCCAGTACTTC	CASSLAASGDQAAQYF
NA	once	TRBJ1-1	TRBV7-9	TGTGCCAGTGAGACAGGAATGAACACTGAAGCTTTCTTT	CASETGMNTEAFF
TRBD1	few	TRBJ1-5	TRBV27	TGTGCCAGCAGTCGGGACAGGGGCAATCAGCCCCAGCATTTT	CASSRDRGNQPQHF
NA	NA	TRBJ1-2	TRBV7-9	TGTGCCAGCAGCGCACAGGGCTGGGAATATGGCTACACCTTC	CASSAQGWEYGYTF
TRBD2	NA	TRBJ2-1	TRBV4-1	TGCGCCAGCAGCCGGGGAAGAACTAGCGGGGGGGCATCGCCCTACAATGAGCAGTTCTTC	CASSRGRTSGGASPYNEQFF
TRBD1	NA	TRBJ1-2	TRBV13	TGTGCCAGCAGCTTAGCAGGGGGTGGCTACACCTTC	CASSLAGGGYTF